Here is one T cell receptor (beta chain) with its context. The target antigen is unknown. From germline, CDR1 is SGHAT and CDR2 FQNNGV. J lost 8 bases, V lost 5 bases, and 7 bases had no gene match. The CDR3 runs to 16 residues. The data originate from a study of beta chain features in type 1 diabetes. About the study: What patients shared with healthy donors was a similar profile of age, gender and cell yields.

The entirety of the isolated RNA underwent reverse transcription, so expressed TCRB transcripts were sequenced. Sequencing used immunoSEQ multiplex PCR; TCRdb keeps in-frame clones, though not all of them. The table has a few hundred thousand clones, around a quarter seen once; the top ten hold approximately 4%. Study-level results: Shorter TCRB CDR3s, moderately but significantly so, marked every one of the four CD4+ subsets in Type 1 diabetes patients. Whether TCRB rearrangement is influenced by HLA type was left unresolved in this analysis.

This sequence was found in a man aged 25 to 40 in good health. Sequenced sample: central memory CD4+ T cells from blood. V is TRBV11-2 and J is TRBJ2-1; 15 bases are shared with TRBD2. CDR3 in amino acids: CASSLGTSGRIDEQFF. The CDR3 DNA sequence: TGTGCCAGCAGCCTCGGGACTAGCGGGAGGATTGATGAGCAGTTCTTC.